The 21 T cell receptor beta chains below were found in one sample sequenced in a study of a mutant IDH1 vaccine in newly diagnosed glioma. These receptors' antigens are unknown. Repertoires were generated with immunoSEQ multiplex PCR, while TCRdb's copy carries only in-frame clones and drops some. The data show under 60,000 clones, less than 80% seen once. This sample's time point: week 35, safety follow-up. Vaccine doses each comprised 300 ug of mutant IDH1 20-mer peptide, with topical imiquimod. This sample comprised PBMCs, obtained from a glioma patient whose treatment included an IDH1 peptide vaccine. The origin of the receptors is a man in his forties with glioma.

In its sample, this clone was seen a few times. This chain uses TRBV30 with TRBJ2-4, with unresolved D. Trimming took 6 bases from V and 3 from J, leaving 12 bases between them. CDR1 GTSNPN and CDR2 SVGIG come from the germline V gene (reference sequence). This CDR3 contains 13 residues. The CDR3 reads CACGPEGKNIQYF. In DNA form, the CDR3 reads TGTGCCTGCGGCCCGGAAGGCAAAAACATTCAGTACTTC.

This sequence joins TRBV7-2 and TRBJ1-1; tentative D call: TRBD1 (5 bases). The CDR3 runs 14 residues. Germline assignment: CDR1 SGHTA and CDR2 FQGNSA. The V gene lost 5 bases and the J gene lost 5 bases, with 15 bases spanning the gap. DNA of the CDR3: TGTGCCAGCAGCCCCGGTGGGGCGCGGACTGAAGCTTTCTTT. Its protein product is CASSPGGARTEAFF.

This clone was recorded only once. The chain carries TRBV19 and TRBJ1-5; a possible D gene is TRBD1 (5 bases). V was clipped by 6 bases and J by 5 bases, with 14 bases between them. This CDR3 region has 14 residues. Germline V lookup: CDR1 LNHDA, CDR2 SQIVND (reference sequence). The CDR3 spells CASSPGQGHQPQHF. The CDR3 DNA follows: TGTGCCAGTAGCCCAGGTCAGGGCCATCAGCCCCAGCATTTT.

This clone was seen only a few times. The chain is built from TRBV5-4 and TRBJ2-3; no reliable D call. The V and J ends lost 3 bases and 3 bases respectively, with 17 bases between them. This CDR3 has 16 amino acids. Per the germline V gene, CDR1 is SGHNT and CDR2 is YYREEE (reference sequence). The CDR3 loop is CASSSGSGEVTDTQYF. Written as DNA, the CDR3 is TGTGCCAGCAGCTCGGGCAGTGGTGAGGTTACAGATACGCAGTATTTT.

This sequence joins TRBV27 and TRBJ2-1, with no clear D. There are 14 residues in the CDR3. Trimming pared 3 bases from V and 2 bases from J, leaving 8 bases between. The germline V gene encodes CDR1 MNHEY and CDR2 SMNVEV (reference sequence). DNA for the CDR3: TGTGCCAGCAGTTTGCTGATCCCCTACAATGAGCAGTTCTTC. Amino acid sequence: CASSLLIPYNEQFF.

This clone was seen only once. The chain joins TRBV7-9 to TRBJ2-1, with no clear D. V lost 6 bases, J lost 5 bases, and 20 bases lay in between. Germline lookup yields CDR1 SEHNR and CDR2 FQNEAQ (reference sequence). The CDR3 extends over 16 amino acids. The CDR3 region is CASSYPDTGPDNEQFF. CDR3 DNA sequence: TGTGCCAGCAGTTACCCAGATACCGGTCCGGACAATGAGCAGTTCTTC.

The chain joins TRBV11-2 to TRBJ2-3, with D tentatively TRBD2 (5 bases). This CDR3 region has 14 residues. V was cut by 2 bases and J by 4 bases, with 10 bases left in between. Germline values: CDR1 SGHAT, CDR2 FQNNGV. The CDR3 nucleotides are TGTGCCAGCAGCTTATTGTCTAGCTCAGATACGCAGTATTTT. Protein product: CASSLLSSSDTQYF.

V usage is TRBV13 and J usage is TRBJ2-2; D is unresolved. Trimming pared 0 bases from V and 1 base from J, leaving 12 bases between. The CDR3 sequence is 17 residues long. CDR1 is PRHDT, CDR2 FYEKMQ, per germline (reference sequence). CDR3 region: CASSLGLDSLNTGELFF. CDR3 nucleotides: TGTGCCAGCAGCTTAGGCCTCGACTCCTTGAACACCGGGGAGCTGTTTTTT.

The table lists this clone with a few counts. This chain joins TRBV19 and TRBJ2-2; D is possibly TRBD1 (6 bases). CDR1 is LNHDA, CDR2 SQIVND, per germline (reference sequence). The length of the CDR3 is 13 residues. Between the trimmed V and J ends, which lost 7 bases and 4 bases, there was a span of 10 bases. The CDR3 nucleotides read TGTGCCAGTAAATCCAGGGGCACCGGGGAGCTGTTTTTT. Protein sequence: CASKSRGTGELFF.

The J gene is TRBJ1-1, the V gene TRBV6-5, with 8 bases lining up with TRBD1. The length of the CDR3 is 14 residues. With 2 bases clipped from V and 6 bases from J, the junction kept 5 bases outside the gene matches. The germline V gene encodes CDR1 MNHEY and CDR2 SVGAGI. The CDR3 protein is CASSYGTGGAEAFF. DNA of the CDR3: TGTGCCAGCAGTTACGGGACAGGAGGGGCTGAAGCTTTCTTT.

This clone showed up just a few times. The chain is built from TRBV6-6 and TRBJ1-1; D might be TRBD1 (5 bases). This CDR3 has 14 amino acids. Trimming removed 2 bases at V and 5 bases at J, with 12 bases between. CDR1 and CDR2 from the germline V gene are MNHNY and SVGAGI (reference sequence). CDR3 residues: CASSYMGGTTEAFF. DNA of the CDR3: TGTGCCAGCAGTTACATGGGGGGAACAACTGAAGCTTTCTTT.

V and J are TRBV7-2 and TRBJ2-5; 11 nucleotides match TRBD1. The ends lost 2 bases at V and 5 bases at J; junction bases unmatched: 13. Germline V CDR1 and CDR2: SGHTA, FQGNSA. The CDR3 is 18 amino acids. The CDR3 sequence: CASSLLLRTGGFYETQYF. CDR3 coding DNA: TGTGCCAGCAGCTTACTTCTTCGGACAGGGGGCTTTTATGAGACCCAGTACTTC.

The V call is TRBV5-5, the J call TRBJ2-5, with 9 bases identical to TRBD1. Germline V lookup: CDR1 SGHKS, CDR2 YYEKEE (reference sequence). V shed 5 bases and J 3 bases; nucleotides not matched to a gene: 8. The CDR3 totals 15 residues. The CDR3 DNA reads TGTGCCAGCAGACCCAGAGGGGACAGGGAAGAGACCCAGTACTTC. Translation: CASRPRGDREETQYF.

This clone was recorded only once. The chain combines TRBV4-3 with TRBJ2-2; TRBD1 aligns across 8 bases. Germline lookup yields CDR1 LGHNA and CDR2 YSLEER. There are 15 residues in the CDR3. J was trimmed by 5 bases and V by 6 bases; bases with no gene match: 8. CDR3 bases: TGCGCCAGCAGTCAGGACAGGGTGGGAACCGGGGAGCTGTTTTTT. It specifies CASSQDRVGTGELFF.

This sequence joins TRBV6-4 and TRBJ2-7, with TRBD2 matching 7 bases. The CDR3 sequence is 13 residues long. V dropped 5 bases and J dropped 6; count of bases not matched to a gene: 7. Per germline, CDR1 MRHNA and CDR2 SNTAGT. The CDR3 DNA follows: TGTGCCAGCAGTTACCCGGGAGGAGGCGAGCAGTACGTC. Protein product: CASSYPGGGEQYV.

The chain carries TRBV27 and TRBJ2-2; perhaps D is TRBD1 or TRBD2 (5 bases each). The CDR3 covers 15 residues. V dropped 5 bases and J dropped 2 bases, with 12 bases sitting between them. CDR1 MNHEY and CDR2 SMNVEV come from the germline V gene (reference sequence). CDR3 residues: CASSLGTANTGELFF. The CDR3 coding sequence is TGTGCCAGCAGTCTCGGGACGGCCAACACCGGGGAGCTGTTTTTT.

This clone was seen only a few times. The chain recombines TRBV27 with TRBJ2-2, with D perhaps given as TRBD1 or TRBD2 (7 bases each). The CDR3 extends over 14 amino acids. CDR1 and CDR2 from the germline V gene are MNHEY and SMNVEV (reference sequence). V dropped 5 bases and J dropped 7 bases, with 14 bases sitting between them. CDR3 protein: CASSRSRGGGELFF. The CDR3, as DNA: TGTGCCAGCAGTCGCAGCAGGGGGGGCGGGGAGCTGTTTTTT.

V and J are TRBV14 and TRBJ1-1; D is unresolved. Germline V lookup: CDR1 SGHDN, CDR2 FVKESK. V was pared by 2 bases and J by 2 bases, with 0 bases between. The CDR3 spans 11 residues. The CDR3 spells CASSQNTEAFF. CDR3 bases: TGTGCCAGCAGCCAAAACACTGAAGCTTTCTTT.

CDR3 protein: CASSLRGGRLSYNEQFF. The CDR3 region has the DNA TGTGCCAGCAGCTTAAGGGGGGGCCGCCTCTCCTACAATGAGCAGTTCTTC. This sequence joins TRBV7-2 and TRBJ2-1, with a possible D match to TRBD2 (7 bases). The germline V gene has CDR1 SGHTA and CDR2 FQGNSA. The CDR3 has 17 residues. Trimming took off 2 bases at V and 0 bases at J, with 14 bases between the two ends.

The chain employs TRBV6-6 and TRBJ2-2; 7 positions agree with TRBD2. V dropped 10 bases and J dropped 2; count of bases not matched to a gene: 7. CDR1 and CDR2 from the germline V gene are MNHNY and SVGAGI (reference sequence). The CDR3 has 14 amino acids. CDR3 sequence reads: CATRGGGNTGELFF. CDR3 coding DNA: TGTGCCACCCGTGGGGGGGGTAACACCGGGGAGCTGTTTTTT.

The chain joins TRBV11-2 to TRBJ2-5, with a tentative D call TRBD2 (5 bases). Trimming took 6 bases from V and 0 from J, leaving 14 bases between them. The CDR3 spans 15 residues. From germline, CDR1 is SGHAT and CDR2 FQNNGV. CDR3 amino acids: CASSPGGFDQETQYF. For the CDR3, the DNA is TGTGCCAGCAGTCCGGGCGGGTTCGACCAAGAGACCCAGTACTTC. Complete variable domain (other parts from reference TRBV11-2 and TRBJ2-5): EAGVAQSPRYKIIEKRQSVAFWCNPISGHATLYWYQQILGQGPKLLIQFQNNGVVDDSQLPKDRFSAERLKGVDSTLKIQPAKLEDSAVYLCASSPGGFDQETQYFGPGTRLLVL.